This is a list of T cell receptor beta chains from one sample in a study of vaccination effects on CD4 cells after COVID-19. Which antigens these TCRs recognize remains unknown. Only in-frame clones appear in the TCRdb table, and some are missing; sequencing was by immunoSEQ multiplex PCR. The sample carries about 64,000 clones, 55% to 75% recorded once. The input for sequencing was CD4+ T cells from PBMCs cultured without peptide, taken before COVID-19 vaccination. Receptors were obtained from a human donor who had a prior SARS-CoV-2 infection. Both conserved end residues are part of each CDR3. Each record gives: J gene, V gene, CDR3 protein.

TRBJ2-7 | TRBV5-4 | CASSSPEGRRSYEQYF
TRBJ1-1 | TRBV12-3/TRBV12-4 | CASSLAVVTEAFF
TRBJ1-2 | TRBV5-4 | CASSVGGQGYGYTF
TRBJ2-2 | TRBV4-1 | CASSPLGLNTGELFF
TRBJ2-7 | TRBV2 | CASSPGTVTYEQYF
TRBJ2-5 | TRBV5-4 | CASSQPGGKETQYF
TRBJ2-7 | TRBV18 | CASSLLSSSNEQYF
TRBJ2-5 | TRBV30 | CAWRARTSGGANSQETQYF
TRBJ2-3 | TRBV30 | CAWRPTSGRYLSTDTQYF
TRBJ1-1 | TRBV27 | CASRPIGQRVEAFF
TRBJ2-5 | TRBV5-3 | CARSFGRRETQYF
TRBJ2-5 | TRBV6-5 | CASSYSTGNRETQYF
TRBJ1-4 | TRBV18 | CASSPTGAGAEKLFF
TRBJ2-7 | TRBV11-2 | CASSLGLGSQGFYEQYF
TRBJ1-2 | TRBV7-2 | CASSPTGRINYGYTF
TRBJ2-7 | TRBV11-3 | CASSLGRWRGFGEQYF
TRBJ2-1 | TRBV19 | CASSISGSSYNEQFF
TRBJ1-2 | TRBV6-6 | CASYPSGRGDNYGYTF
TRBJ2-1 | TRBV19 | CASSILPSSGSGYEQFF
TRBJ2-7 | TRBV6-1 | CASSELFWGGENYEQYF
TRBJ1-4 | TRBV7-6 | CASSLVGGMTNEKLFF
TRBJ2-5 | TRBV5-1 | CASSLLLAGGIETQYF
TRBJ1-2 | TRBV5-1 | CASSLDTNYGYTF
TRBJ1-3 | TRBV7-9 | CASSLRQGTGNTIYF
TRBJ2-1 | TRBV28 | CASSSTRILSDEQFF
TRBJ2-3 | TRBV5-6 | CASSLGGNTDTQYF
TRBJ1-2 | TRBV12-5 | CASGLVFNDLAAYGYTF
TRBJ1-1 | TRBV12-3/TRBV12-4 | CASSSGTGRKGF
TRBJ2-1 | TRBV24-1 | CATSDHTLGTEQFF
TRBJ2-5 | TRBV3-1/TRBV3-2 | CASSQGRTSGRRWETQYF
TRBJ2-3 | TRBV10-3 | CAISERDRDFTDTQYF
TRBJ2-7 | TRBV18 | CASSPLAGSLHEQYF
TRBJ1-2 | TRBV7-2 | CASSTQLGPTGTNYGYTF
TRBJ2-3 | TRBV19 | CASSPGLAGGSDTQYF
TRBJ2-3 | TRBV11-2 | CASSARGRSGGPSTDTQYF
TRBJ2-5 | TRBV24-1 | CASTKRSEEGAQYF
TRBJ2-1 | TRBV15 | CATSRGPSGYSYNEQFF
TRBJ1-1 | TRBV21-1 | CARSSGGNTEAFF
TRBJ1-6 | TRBV27 | CASSLSQFPNSPLHF
TRBJ1-5 | TRBV5-1 | CASSPGIYGNQPQHF
TRBJ2-1 | TRBV3-1/TRBV3-2 | CASSPYYRHNEQFF
TRBJ1-4 | TRBV6-5 | CASSTQGLGEKLFF
TRBJ2-5 | TRBV11-2 | CASSSSGEAQYF
TRBJ1-1 | TRBV4-2 | CASGTLGGAGLDTEAFF
TRBJ1-1 | TRBV3-1/TRBV3-2 | CASSHGITEAFF
TRBJ2-2 | TRBV28 | CASSMPIGRGELFF
TRBJ2-1 | TRBV6-5 | CASSSISGGPYNEQFF
TRBJ1-4 | TRBV4-3 | CASSQDSGGGTNEKLFF
TRBJ2-1 | TRBV4-2 | CASSQDFRGTYNEQFF
TRBJ2-7 | TRBV14 | CASSSSSGAAYEQYF
TRBJ2-7 | TRBV5-1 | CASSPYGSGRAEASYEQYF
TRBJ1-5 | TRBV19 | CASRHYRGRLRNQPQHF